What follows describes a single T cell receptor (beta chain). What it recognizes is unknown. V lost 5 bases, J lost 4 bases, and 16 bases lay in between. CDR3 size: 14 residues. In germline, CDR1 is GTSNPN, CDR2 SVGIG (reference sequence). This sample is part of a study of T cells in localized non-small cell lung cancer. Study results and caveats: Sequence data derive from only one tumor region, so heterogeneity remains possible. Longer overall survival accompanied higher blood T cell density. Of the top 100 tumor clones, median about 53 were in adjacent lung, about 30 among its top 100. Clonality peaked in uninvolved adjacent lung rather than tumor.

Assay used: immunoSEQ multiplex PCR; TCRdb lists only in-frame clones, some missing. The table includes under 55,000 clones, over 60% detected once. Sequencing was performed on PBMCs, taken before any cancer treatment. The V and J genes are TRBV30 and TRBJ2-3, with D unclear. The TCR sequence derives from a woman aged 35 to 70 with stage II lung adenocarcinoma. CDR3 in amino acids: CAWGLGSPADTQYF. CDR3 in DNA: TGTGCCTGGGGGTTGGGTTCCCCCGCAGATACGCAGTATTTT.